Listed below are T cell receptor beta chains from one sample, sequenced in a study of cytomegalovirus exposure and HLA in healthy donors. Assay used: immunoSEQ multiplex PCR; TCRdb lists only in-frame clones, some missing. Among 52,000 or so clones listed, approximately 89% were seen once. The source material was PBMCs. All receptors derive from a woman younger than 35 in good health and CMV-seronegative. Both conserved end residues are part of each CDR3. Fields, in order: J gene, clone size, D gene, V gene, CDR3 protein, CDR3 DNA. A D gene is named only where the DNA matches it firmly. Clone size is not always given. Where it is, it says once, few, many or a class for expanded clones.

J: TRBJ2-2; size: NA; D: TRBD2; V: TRBV18; CDR3: CASSRSLAESNTGELFF; DNA: TGTGCCAGCTCACGCTCACTAGCGGAATCGAACACCGGGGAGCTGTTTTTT
J: TRBJ2-7; size: NA; D: TRBD2; V: TRBV6-5; CDR3: CASSYSLAGVRYEQYF; DNA: TGTGCCAGCAGTTATAGTCTAGCGGGAGTACGATACGAGCAGTACTTC
J: TRBJ1-2; size: few; D: TRBD1; V: TRBV19; CDR3: CASSIGTGYGYTF; DNA: TGTGCCAGTAGTATTGGGACAGGTTACGGCTACACCTTC
J: TRBJ2-7; size: NA; D: TRBD2; V: TRBV14; CDR3: CASSQLAGVYEQYF; DNA: TGTGCCAGCAGCCAACTAGCGGGAGTCTACGAGCAGTACTTC
J: TRBJ2-3; size: NA; D: TRBD1; V: TRBV18; CDR3: CASSPRGDRGDTQYF; DNA: TGTGCCAGCTCACCTCGTGGGGACAGGGGAGATACGCAGTATTTT
J: TRBJ2-3; size: NA; D: TRBD2; V: TRBV6-4; CDR3: CASSGELAGGPSPITDTQYF; DNA: TGTGCCAGCAGTGGGGAACTAGCGGGGGGCCCTTCCCCGATCACAGATACGCAGTATTTT
J: TRBJ2-1; size: NA; D: TRBD1; V: TRBV5-4; CDR3: CASSLGGTGYNEQFF; DNA: TGTGCCAGCAGCTTGGGCGGGACAGGCTACAATGAGCAGTTCTTC
J: TRBJ2-5; size: NA; D: TRBD2; V: TRBV5-1; CDR3: CASSLMLAGLQETQYF; DNA: TGCGCCAGCAGCTTGATGCTAGCGGGACTTCAAGAGACCCAGTACTTC
J: TRBJ1-1; size: NA; D: NA; V: TRBV11-2; CDR3: CASSFRRDTEAFF; DNA: TGTGCCAGCAGTTTCCGCAGGGACACTGAAGCTTTCTTT
J: TRBJ2-7; size: NA; D: NA; V: TRBV9; CDR3: CASSVAAGEIYEQYF; DNA: TGTGCCAGCAGCGTAGCGGCAGGGGAAATCTACGAGCAGTACTTC
J: TRBJ2-1; size: NA; D: TRBD2; V: TRBV5-1; CDR3: CASSLTSGSYNEQFF; DNA: TGCGCCAGCAGCTTGACTAGCGGGTCCTACAATGAGCAGTTCTTC
J: TRBJ2-1; size: NA; D: NA; V: TRBV7-2; CDR3: CASSSYIRWCHEQFF; DNA: TGTGCCAGCAGCTCCTATATACGTTGGTGCCATGAGCAGTTCTTC
J: TRBJ1-2; size: NA; D: TRBD1; V: TRBV2; CDR3: CASIEDRVTGYTF; DNA: TGTGCCAGCATCGAAGACAGGGTAACTGGCTACACCTTC
J: TRBJ1-6; size: NA; D: NA; V: TRBV7-6; CDR3: CASSSRSGDLVSPLHF; DNA: TGTGCCAGCAGCTCCCGCTCGGGGGATTTGGTCTCACCCCTCCACTTT
J: TRBJ2-7; size: NA; D: NA; V: TRBV6-5; CDR3: CASSLSSGWAYEQYF; DNA: TGTGCCAGCAGCCTATCGTCGGGGTGGGCCTACGAGCAGTACTTC
J: TRBJ1-5; size: NA; D: NA; V: TRBV6-5; CDR3: CASGKPQHF; DNA: TGTGCCAGCGGCAAGCCCCAGCATTTT
J: TRBJ1-1; size: NA; D: NA; V: TRBV28; CDR3: CASSSQISFF; DNA: TGTGCCAGCAGTTCCCAGATCTCTTTCTTT